Listed below are T cell receptor beta chains from one sample, sequenced in a study of CD8+CD57+ T cells in acquired aplastic anemia. TCRdb re-analysed the reads in MiXCR, keeping a single row per CDR3 protein. The data show 150,000 to 200,000 distinct CDR3 sequences, 64% seen once. Source material: sorted CD4+, CD8+, or CD8+CD57+ T cells (not recorded which) from PBMCs. Receptors originate from a human donor with severe aplastic anemia or a healthy control (not recorded which). CDR3s include the opening cysteine and the closing phenylalanine or tryptophan. A D gene is named only where the DNA matches it firmly. Where a row states a size, it is once, few, many or the class of an expanded clone; other rows omit it.

>TRBV20-1|.|TRBJ2-2|once
TGCAGTGCTAGAGATTACTTCCCTGGGGAGCTGTTTTTT
CSARDYFPGELFF
>TRBV7-6|TRBD1|TRBJ1-1|few
TGTGCCAGCAGCAGACTAACAGGGGGCACTGAAGCTTTCTTT
CASSRLTGGTEAFF
>TRBV9|TRBD2|TRBJ2-3|many
TGTGCCAGCAGCGTAGATACTAGCGGGGGGGCTGGGACAGATACGCAGTATTTT
CASSVDTSGGAGTDTQYF
>TRBV18|.|TRBJ2-7|.
TGTGCCAGCTCACCATCAACCAGTCTCGACTACGAGCAGTACTTC
CASSPSTSLDYEQYF
>TRBV25-1|.|TRBJ1-1|few
TGTGCCAGCAGTGAATCCGGGGGCAGGCCGCTGAACACTGAAGCTTTCTTT
CASSESGGRPLNTEAFF
>TRBV10-1|.|TRBJ2-7|few
TGCGCCAGCTTGGACGGGTGGGTTTCCTACGAGCAGTACTTC
CASLDGWVSYEQYF
>TRBV7-9|.|TRBJ1-1|.
TGTGCCAGCAGATGGGGGAGGGACACTGAAGCTTTCTTT
CASRWGRDTEAFF
>TRBV5-1|TRBD1|TRBJ2-3|.
TGCGCCAGCAGCCAACTCATGACAGGGGAGGATACGCAGTATTTT
CASSQLMTGEDTQYF
>TRBV24-1|TRBD1|TRBJ2-5|.
TGTGCCACCAGTGATTTAGACAGGGGGGAGACCCAGTACTTC
CATSDLDRGETQYF
>TRBV19|.|TRBJ1-5|once
TGTGCCAGTATGAGGGGGGATTTCGGCAATCAGCCCCAGCATTTT
CASMRGDFGNQPQHF
>TRBV13|.|TRBJ2-7|many
TGTGCCAGCAGCTCGAGGGGAGGGGGCGCTTTCAACGAGCAGTACTTC
CASSSRGGGAFNEQYF